This TCR beta chain was found in a study of cytomegalovirus exposure and HLA in healthy donors (dated by TCRdb to between 2016 and 2019). Study-wide context: An earlier analysis of 587 of the donors reported approximately 300 Gb of sequence data and around 100 million unique TCR beta sequences obtained from roughly 180 million T cells. About 330 gigabases of sequencing data and around 90 million unique TCR sequences made up an early release that covered roughly 670 HLA-typed donors. The genetic ancestry cluster associated with self-reported Caucasian donors included about 81% of the roughly 410 genotyped donors. The study aimed to test whether cataloging public T cell receptors could reveal signatures of past pathogen exposure. The study used immunosequencing to profile the T cell repertoires of several hundred subjects and linked those repertoires to cytomegalovirus serostatus. Along with the approximately 600-subject first cohort, a separate validation cohort of over a hundred different subjects was used. High-throughput TCR immunosequencing, statistical association of individual TCRs with disease status, and machine learning were combined to predict cytomegalovirus infection status. In a later analysis, previously published TCR beta repertoires from hundreds of donors were re-analyzed and high-resolution HLA genotyping was added so that TCR occurrence patterns could be studied. Rather than using new phenotypic data, the later analysis identified candidate immune exposures from TCR beta sequences and from how often those sequences occurred across donors. In an earlier analysis of 587 of the donors, high-throughput TCR beta sequencing was used to judge whether each TCR beta V gene segment behaved as functional or pseudogenic. Alongside the repertoire data, information on donor age, sex, ethnicity and CMV serostatus was compiled. A later genetic analysis took genome-wide SNP genotypes for about three fifths of the roughly 700 donors and used that subset as a discovery cohort. Every repertoire in the discovery cohort had been generated on one and the same sequencing platform. HLA typing included class I and class II loci at four-digit resolution. Typing coverage differed by locus: A, B, C, DRB1 and DQB1 were typed in about 620-640 donors, DQA1 in around 500, DPA1 in around 580, and DPB1 in just under 490. About 5 DR-DQ haplotypes were handled as single units for association and clustering, since linkage in the cohort was strong. On average, about 200,000 unique TCR beta nucleotide sequences were sequenced per donor among some 430 genotyped donors of the cohort, with about 17% of those sequences being non-productive.

The library was prepared using the immunoSEQ multiplex PCR assay. The multiplex PCR relied on a mix of 60 forward primers for TCR Vbeta segments and 13 reverse primers for TCR Jbeta segments. Amplification of the CDR3 region of rearranged TCR beta genes was performed with a multiplex PCR assay on genomic DNA. Amplified TCR beta libraries were sequenced as 87-base-pair reads on the Illumina HiSeq System. On the study's bioinformatics: In a later analysis, 80 million or so unique TCR beta chains were counted across the roughly 700 repertoires, and around 11 million of these chains were shared by at least two donors. Raw reads were error-corrected and collapsed into unique sequences by a nearest-neighbor algorithm in which closely related sequences were merged to remove PCR and sequencing errors. Alignment of CDR3 sequences to IMGT reference sequences was used to assign V, D and J gene segments. For a sequence to be retained, a match of at least six nucleotides to both a V gene segment and a J gene segment was required. Rearrangements were called productive when the CDR3 lacked stop codons and stayed in frame with V and J; all others were non-productive. CDR3 was defined by IMGT convention, running from the second conserved V-encoded cysteine to the conserved J-encoded phenylalanine. The earlier analysis of 500 to 650 of the donors excluded any sequence lacking an unambiguous match to a single V gene segment. In an earlier analysis of approximately 500 of the donors, a V segment was called functional when productive rearrangements were above 56.7%, and segregating when the standard deviation between donors exceeded 5%. To diagnose cytomegalovirus status from the catalog of TCR beta chain sequences, a statistical classification framework was built. In a later analysis, V and J genes were assigned by comparing TCR nucleotide sequences against IMGT/GENE-DB human TR gene sequences. In a later analysis, CDR3 sequences and most-parsimonious VDJ recombination scenarios were assigned using the TCRdist pipeline. In a later analysis, every TCR beta chain was defined by the combination of its CDR3 amino acid sequence and its V-gene family, and reads without a unique V-gene family were dropped. As a way to deal with suspected cross-contamination and a sequencing artifact, a later analysis dropped under 600 nucleotide sequences that were highly shared and had low generation probability. In a later analysis, a clonal expansion index for each public chain was calculated from normalized within-repertoire ranks of inferred template counts. A later analysis computed generation probabilities with a VDJ recombination model fitted to out-of-frame rearrangements, and checked the results against IGoR. In a later analysis, hypergeometric tests were used to score TCR-TCR, TCR-HLA and TCR-CMV co-occurrence, with a repertoire-size bias correction applied to TCR pairs. In a later analysis, false discovery rates were estimated by permuting HLA or CMV assignments 20 times. In a later analysis, co-occurring TCRs were grouped with DBSCAN, and TCRdist sequence similarity was added when clustering was performed within HLA-allele-positive subsets. Repertoires with fewer than 30,000 or more than 120,000 public chains, plus five repertoires with anomalous nucleotide sharing, were excluded from co-occurrence clustering. Entries here come from immuneACCESS through TCRdb and include only in-frame sequences with V and J called. Some clones fail to appear in such tables; in the studies checked, an unresolved V gene covers under half of the shortfall, and the cause of the remainder is unknown. V, J and clone size reflect that table, while D and trimming were determined from the DNA. For this sample, the table gives approximately 140,000 clones. Roughly 3% of the sample goes to the ten largest clones.

Via the germline V gene, CDR1 is MNHEY and CDR2 SVGAGI. V and J are trimmed by 4 bases and 0 bases, and the gene matches miss 6 bases of the junction. The CDR3 has 15 amino acids, counting the end cysteine and phenylalanine. Just the 45-base CDR3 DNA is kept, in frame starting at base 1. The paper's findings and limits, for the study overall: Because HLA typing was missing for some donors at each locus, association tests included only the typed subset. A later genetic analysis reported fewer N-insertions in productive TCRs among donors in an Asian-associated ancestry cluster than the approximately 700-donor mean. In a later analysis, the rate of TCR association differed among HLA loci, with DRB1 alleles having the most associated TCRs and HLA-C alleles having the fewest. The classifier was reported to diagnose cytomegalovirus status with high specificity and sensitivity in both the original cohort and the validation cohort. In a later genetic analysis, a missense DCLRE1C variant was associated with V-gene and J-gene trimming of TCR beta chains, and the association was replicated in an independent cohort. A cluster of highly shared sequence variants was judged likely to be a technical artifact of the sequencing pipeline. Three of the identified cytomegalovirus-associated TCR beta chains were confirmed in vitro to be specific for cytomegalovirus antigens. The authors suggested that the approach could potentially be extended to other disease states and immunological phenotypes. The presence/absence analyses assumed that sequencing depth was roughly uniform across donors, and that assumption may not be true. In an earlier analysis of around 600 of the donors, most TCR beta V segments appeared in productive rearrangements about 90% or about 30% of the time, broadly matching IMGT annotations. According to a later analysis, most CMV-associated TCR beta chains appeared to be HLA-restricted, and the HLA associations seemed to be driven largely by CMV exposure. In a later analysis, some 17,000 TCR beta sequences were associated with specific HLA alleles at a false discovery rate of 0.05. Because counts were too low, some 16 rarely observed V segments, including chromosome 9 orphons, were excluded from the earlier analysis of around 590 of the donors. Most TCR sequences were observed very rarely across donors, whereas some public TCRs were present in many individuals. In a later analysis, HLA-associated TCR beta chains were found to be more clonally expanded and to have lower generation probabilities than equally common non-associated chains. This cohort had only TCR beta chains sequenced, and the lack of alpha or paired-chain data limited which features could be detected. A further reported finding was that TCR beta sequences accurately predicted the HLA-A and HLA-B alleles for most subjects in the first cohort. A later analysis reported that several top co-occurrence clusters appeared linked to parvovirus B19, influenza, CMV and Epstein-Barr virus. Immune exposure information for the cohort was limited to CMV serostatus. The study listed 150 to 200 TCR beta chains as associated with cytomegalovirus. Assigning TCR associations to individual alleles was difficult when HLA alleles, especially DR and DQ, strongly co-occurred. Linkage disequilibrium might explain the correlated functional status among segregating V segments, but an unknown experimental factor could not be excluded. Some IMGT-functional V segments, including TRBV6-2 and TRBV6-3, could not be distinguished by the 87-base-pair reads and were therefore excluded.

As to this clone: This receptor's antigen is unknown.

In total, roughly 710 healthy bone marrow donors made up the cohort. All cohort members were sampled while nominally healthy, although unrecorded immune exposures were likely present. The donor was CMV seronegative and was included in the group of several hundred seronegative cohort members. A peripheral blood sample was provided by each donor, and peripheral blood mononuclear cells were used for TCR beta sequencing. Genomic DNA was extracted from the blood cell samples with the Qiagen DNeasy Blood Extraction Kit. The chain joins TRBV6-5 to TRBJ2-7; TRBD1 aligns with 7 central bases. The sequencing sample was made of PBMCs. The clonotype comes from a man between 40 and 49 years old in good health and CMV-seronegative. The CDR3 reads as follows: CASSLGGSNSYEQYF. The nucleotides are TGTGCCAGCAGTTTAGGGGGCAGCAACTCCTACGAGCAGTACTTC.